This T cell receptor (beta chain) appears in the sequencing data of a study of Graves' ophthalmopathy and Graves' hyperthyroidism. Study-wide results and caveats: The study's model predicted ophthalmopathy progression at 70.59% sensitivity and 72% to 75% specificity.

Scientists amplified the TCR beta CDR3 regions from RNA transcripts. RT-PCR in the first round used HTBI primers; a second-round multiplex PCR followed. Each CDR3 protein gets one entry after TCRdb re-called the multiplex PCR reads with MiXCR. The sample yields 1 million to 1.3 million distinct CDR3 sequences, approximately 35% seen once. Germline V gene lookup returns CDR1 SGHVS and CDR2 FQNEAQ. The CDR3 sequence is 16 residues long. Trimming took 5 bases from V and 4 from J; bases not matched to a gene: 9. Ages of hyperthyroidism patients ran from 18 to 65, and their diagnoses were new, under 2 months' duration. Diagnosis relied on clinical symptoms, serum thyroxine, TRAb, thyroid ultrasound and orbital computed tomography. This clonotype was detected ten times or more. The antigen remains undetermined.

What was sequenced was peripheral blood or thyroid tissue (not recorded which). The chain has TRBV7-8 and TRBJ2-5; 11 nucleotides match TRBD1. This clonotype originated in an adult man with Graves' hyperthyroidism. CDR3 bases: TGTGCCAGCAGCCCTACGGCGGGGACAGGGGGAGAGACCCAGTACTTC. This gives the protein CASSPTAGTGGETQYF. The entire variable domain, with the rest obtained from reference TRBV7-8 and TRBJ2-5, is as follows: GAGVSQSPRYKVAKRGQDVALRCDPISGHVSLFWYQQALGQGPEFLTYFQNEAQLDKSGLPSDRFFAERPEGSVSTLKIQRTQQEDSAVYLCASSPTAGTGGETQYFGPGTRLLVL.